This T cell receptor (beta chain) was identified during a study of blood T cell repertoires in COVID-19 (dated by TCRdb to the early 2020s). Describing the broader study: The collaborator samples originated in the United States, Italy and Spain and spanned the acute and convalescent phases of COVID-19. The prospective study material was composed of cDNA or gDNA derived from T cells, B-cell-depleted T cells, or PBMCs. Subjects who had been exposed to COVID-19, were actively infected with it, or had recovered from it provided the deeply sampled blood TCRbeta repertoires that made up the dataset. The repertoires were released in a freely available public database meant as a resource for research on the immune response to SARS-CoV-2. The samples were drawn from the first 160 participants of the ongoing ImmuneRACE study and from roughly 1,300 subjects provided by 6 global collaborators. The sample metadata nearly always contained a de-identified subject ID, COVID-19 status, age in years and sex. Where available, HLA class I and class II types were obtained from metadata supplied by the sample provider rather than from assay-based typing. Overall results and qualifications from the work: Clinical and demographic metadata were provided uncurated, with the amount varying by source and participant.

This clone has more than one count but fewer than ten. Its cognate antigen has yet to be identified. Base qualities are not recorded, but no much larger clone differs from it by a single base. The immunoSEQ Assay, a bias-controlled multiplex PCR, was used to amplify TCRbeta CDR3 regions from genomic DNA. In the paper's pipeline: Within the assay, amplification of reference gene primers was used to estimate how many nucleated cells each sample contained. To quantify the absolute abundance of each unique TCRbeta CDR3 rearrangement, sequence reads were collapsed and filtered. Productive Simpson clonality was computed per sample as the square root of Simpson's diversity index over productive rearrangements. TCRdb's version of the immuneACCESS table is confined to in-frame rearrangements and falls short of the full clone set. An unresolved V gene accounts for under half of the shortfall where checked; the remainder is of unknown origin. That table furnishes V, J and clone size, whereas the DNA furnished D and trimming. Within this sample are 6,200 or so clones, with almost 75% of them counted one time only. The top ten clones comprise about 15% of the sample.

Reading the germline V gene gives CDR1 MDHEN and CDR2 SYDVKM. V is trimmed back by 6 bases and J by 1 base, and the junction contains 4 bases that no gene match accounts for. The CDR3, from cysteine to phenylalanine, totals 14 residues. Only the CDR3 portion is preserved as DNA: 42 bases, with reading frame beginning at the first base. Collaborating institutions collected whole blood in K2EDTA tubes following their own protocols. For TCRbeta analysis, collaborators shipped samples as frozen whole blood, isolated PBMCs, or DNA extracted from either of those sample types. The TCR comes from a man between 60 and 70 years old with acute or convalescent COVID-19. The specimen sequenced was peripheral blood. Here the chain combines TRBV28 and TRBJ1-1; TRBD1 matches 8 bases in the middle. The DNA sequence follows: TGTGCCAGCAGGGCCGGGACAGGGAACACTGAAGCTTTCTTT. Its protein is CASRAGTGNTEAFF.